This T cell receptor (beta chain) was identified during a study of graft-versus-host responses after intestinal transplantation. A word on this clone: Its antigen is unknown.

Profiled with immunoSEQ multiplex PCR; TCRdb holds only in-frame clones, not every one. Of about 88,000 clones listed, 91% were seen once; the top ten hold 0.35%. The CDR3 totals 13 residues. Between the trimmed V and J ends, which lost 5 bases and 6 bases, there was a span of 13 bases. CDR1 and CDR2 (germline): MNHNS, SASEGT. The chain couples TRBV6-1 to TRBJ1-1; D call uncertain. Specimen: unstimulated CD4+ T cells sorted from spleen or lymph node cells, collected before transplant. The receptor was isolated from a human donor who was the organ donor for an intestinal transplant. The CDR3 DNA reads as TGTGCCAGCAGTCCCCGGACCGGGGCTGAAGCTTTCTTT. It specifies CASSPRTGAEAFF.